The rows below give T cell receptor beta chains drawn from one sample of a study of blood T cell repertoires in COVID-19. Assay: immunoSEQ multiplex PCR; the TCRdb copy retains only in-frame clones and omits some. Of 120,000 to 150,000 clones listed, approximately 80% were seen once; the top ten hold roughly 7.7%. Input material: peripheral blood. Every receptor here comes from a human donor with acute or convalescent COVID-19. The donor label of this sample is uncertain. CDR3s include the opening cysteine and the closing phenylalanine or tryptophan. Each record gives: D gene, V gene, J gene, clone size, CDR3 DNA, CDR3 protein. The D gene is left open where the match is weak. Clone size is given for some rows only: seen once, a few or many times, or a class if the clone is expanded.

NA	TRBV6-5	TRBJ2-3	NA	TGTGCCAGCAGTTACGAGGTTTCTAGCACAGATACGCAGTATTTT	CASSYEVSSTDTQYF
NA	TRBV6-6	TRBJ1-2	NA	TGTGCCAGCAGTTACGGCCAGGGGATTAACTATGGCTACACCTTC	CASSYGQGINYGYTF
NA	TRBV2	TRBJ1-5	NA	TGTGCCAGCAGTTTGGACAGCCCCTATAGCAATCAGCCCCAGCATTTT	CASSLDSPYSNQPQHF
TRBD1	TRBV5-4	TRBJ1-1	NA	TGTGCCAGCAGCCCGCAGCAGGGGGAAAACACTGAAGCTTTCTTT	CASSPQQGENTEAFF
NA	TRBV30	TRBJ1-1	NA	TGTGCCCTTCTTAGACTCCCGAACACTGAAGCTTTCTTT	CALLRLPNTEAFF
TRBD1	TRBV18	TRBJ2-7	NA	TGTGCCAGCTCATCCCGGGACAGCTACGAGCAGTACTTC	CASSSRDSYEQYF
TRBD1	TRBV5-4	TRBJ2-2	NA	TGTGCCAGCAGTTCCTGGACAGGGGGCACAACCGGGGAGCTGTTTTTT	CASSSWTGGTTGELFF
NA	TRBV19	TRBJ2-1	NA	TGTGCCAGTAGTATTAAGGAGGGGGCAGGAGAGCAGTTCTTC	CASSIKEGAGEQFF
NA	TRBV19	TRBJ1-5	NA	TGTGCCAGTATTCTCGTACCGAGGTCTCGTGTTGGCAATCAGCCCCAGCATTTT	CASILVPRSRVGNQPQHF
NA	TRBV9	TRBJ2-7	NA	TGTGCCAGCAGCGTAGACAGGGTGGGGTACGAGCAGTACTTC	CASSVDRVGYEQYF
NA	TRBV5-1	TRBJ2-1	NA	TGCGCCAGCAGCGCGGACTATTACAATGAGCAGTTCTTC	CASSADYYNEQFF
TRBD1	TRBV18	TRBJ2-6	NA	TGTGCCAGCTCACCGGGACAGGGCCCCTCTGGGGCCAACGTCCTGACTTTC	CASSPGQGPSGANVLTF
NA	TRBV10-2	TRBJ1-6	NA	TGCGCCAGCAGTGAGTCCGGGGGTTCACCCCTCCACTTT	CASSESGGSPLHF
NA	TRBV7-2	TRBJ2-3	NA	TGTGCCAGCAGCTTAGCAAGGGGTACGCCCACAGATACGCAGTATTTT	CASSLARGTPTDTQYF
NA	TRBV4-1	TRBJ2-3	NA	TGCGCCAGCAGCCTTTCACAGGGTTTGAGCACAGATACGCAGTATTTT	CASSLSQGLSTDTQYF
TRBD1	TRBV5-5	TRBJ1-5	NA	TGTGCCAGCAGCCTGTGGACAGGGGGGAGCAATCAGCCCCAGCATTTT	CASSLWTGGSNQPQHF
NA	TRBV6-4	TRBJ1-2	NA	TGTGCCAGCAGTGAAAGCCCTTTCTATGGCTACACCTTC	CASSESPFYGYTF
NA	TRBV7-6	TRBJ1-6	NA	TGTGCCAGCAGCTTAGCGCAAGGGGGTGATAATTCACCCCTCCACTTT	CASSLAQGGDNSPLHF
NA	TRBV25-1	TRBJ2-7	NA	TGTGCCAGCAGGCTACGAGGGGGTAGCGAGCAGTACTTC	CASRLRGGSEQYF
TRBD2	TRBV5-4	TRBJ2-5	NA	TGTGCCAGCAGCTCCTCTAGCGGAGGAGTAGAGACCCAGTACTTC	CASSSSSGGVETQYF
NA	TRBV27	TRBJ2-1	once	TGTGCCAGCAGTTCCCCTTTAGACAGACACAATGAGCAGTTCTTC	CASSSPLDRHNEQFF
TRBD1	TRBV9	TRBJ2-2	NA	TGTGCCACGGGACAGGCGAACACCGGGGAGCTGTTTTTT	CATGQANTGELFF
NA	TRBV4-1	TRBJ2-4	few	TGCGCCAGCAGCCCTTCGGGGGAGAACATTCAGTACTTC	CASSPSGENIQYF
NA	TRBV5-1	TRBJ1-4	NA	TGCGCCAGCAGCGTTGTCGGTTGGAATGAAAAACTGTTTTTT	CASSVVGWNEKLFF
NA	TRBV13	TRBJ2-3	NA	TGTGCCAGCAGCCCCCACGGGGGAACGCCCACAGATACGCAGTATTTT	CASSPHGGTPTDTQYF
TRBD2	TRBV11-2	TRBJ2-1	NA	TGTGCCAGCAGCTTCTTCCGGGGGGGCAATGAGCAGTTCTTC	CASSFFRGGNEQFF
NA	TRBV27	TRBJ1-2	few	TGTGCCAGCAGTTTAAATCGGGGATATGGCTACACCTTC	CASSLNRGYGYTF
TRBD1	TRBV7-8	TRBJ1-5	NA	TGTGCCAGCAGCTTGACAGGGATAACGCAGCCCCAGCATTTT	CASSLTGITQPQHF
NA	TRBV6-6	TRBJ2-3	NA	TGTGCCAGCAGTTATCTACAGACCACAGATACGCAGTATTTT	CASSYLQTTDTQYF
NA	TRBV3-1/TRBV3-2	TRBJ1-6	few	TGTGCCAGCAGCCTCCACAGGGATAATTCACCCCTCCACTTT	CASSLHRDNSPLHF
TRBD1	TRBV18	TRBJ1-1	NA	TGTGCCAGCTCGTCGGTGGGACAGGAGAACACTGAAGCTTTCTTT	CASSSVGQENTEAFF
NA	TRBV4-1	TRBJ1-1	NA	TGCGCCAGCCGACCGGACAGCCCTATGAACACTGAAGCTTTCTTT	CASRPDSPMNTEAFF
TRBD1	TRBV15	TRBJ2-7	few	TGTGCCACCAGCAGTCCCGGGACAGGTGTGTACGAGCAGTACTTC	CATSSPGTGVYEQYF
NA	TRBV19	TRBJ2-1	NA	TGTGCCAGTAGTATAAAACGGGGTGGAGGGGAGCAGTTCTTC	CASSIKRGGGEQFF
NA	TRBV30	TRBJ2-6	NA	TGTGCCTGGAGTGCGAACCTCGGGGAACCTACCGGGGCCAACGTCCTGACTTTC	CAWSANLGEPTGANVLTF
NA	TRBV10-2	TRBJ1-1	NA	TGCGCCAGCAGTGAGCCCGTCTCCGACAGCGAAGCTTTCTTT	CASSEPVSDSEAFF
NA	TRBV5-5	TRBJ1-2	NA	TGTGCCAGCAGCTTGGGACCAAGCGACACCTTC	CASSLGPSDTF
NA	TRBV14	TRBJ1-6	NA	TGTGCCAGCAGCCCTCGCCAGGGCTCCTCACCCCTCCACTTT	CASSPRQGSSPLHF
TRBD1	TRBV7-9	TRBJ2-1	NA	TGTGCCAGCAGCCCGACCGGGACAGGGGACTACAATGAGCAGTTCTTC	CASSPTGTGDYNEQFF
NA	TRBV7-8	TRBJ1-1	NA	TGTGCCAGCAGCTACAGGACGGGGAACACTGAAGCTTTCTTT	CASSYRTGNTEAFF
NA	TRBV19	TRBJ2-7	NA	TGTGCCAGTAGTACCAGGGCAGACAACCTTCGGGCCTACGAGCAGTACTTC	CASSTRADNLRAYEQYF
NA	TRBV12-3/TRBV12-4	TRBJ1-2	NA	TGTGCCAGCCGCGACCCAGGACAGAAATACACCTTC	CASRDPGQKYTF
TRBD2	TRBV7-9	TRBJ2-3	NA	TGTGCCAGCAGCAGTAGCGGGGGGCGCACAGATACGCAGTATTTT	CASSSSGGRTDTQYF
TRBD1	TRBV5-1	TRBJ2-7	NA	TGCGCCAGCAGCTTGGAAACAGGGGGCCCCTACGAGCAGTACTTC	CASSLETGGPYEQYF
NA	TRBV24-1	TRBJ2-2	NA	TGTGCCACCAGTGATTCCTACTTGACCGGGGAGCTGTTTTTT	CATSDSYLTGELFF
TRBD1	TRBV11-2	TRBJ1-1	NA	TGTGCCAGCAGCACCCACAGGGGACCCCCACAAGGGGCTTTCTTT	CASSTHRGPPQGAFF
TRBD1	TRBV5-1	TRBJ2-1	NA	TGCGCCAGCAGCCCGTTCTCGCGCGGGACAGGGGTCTACAATGAGCAGTTCTTC	CASSPFSRGTGVYNEQFF
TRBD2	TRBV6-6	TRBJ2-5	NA	TGTGCCAGCAGTCCCAGTCCCGGGACTAGCGGGGGGCCGGAGGAGACCCAGTACTTC	CASSPSPGTSGGPEETQYF
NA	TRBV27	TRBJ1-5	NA	TGTGCCAGCAGTTCCTATAGCAATCAGCCCCAGCATTTT	CASSSYSNQPQHF